The text below deals with one T cell receptor (beta chain). There is no known antigen for this receptor. Base qualities are missing; no much larger clone stands one base away. Whole blood was collected in K2EDTA tubes by collaborating institutions according to the institutions' own protocols. For TCRbeta analysis, collaborators shipped samples in one of three forms: frozen whole blood, isolated PBMCs, or DNA extracted from either of those sample types. The source of the sample is a study of blood T cell repertoires in COVID-19 (dated by TCRdb to 2018 to 2020). Regarding the complete study: The collaborator samples originated in the United States, Italy and Spain and spanned the acute and convalescent phases of COVID-19. The material from the prospective study consisted of cDNA or gDNA derived from T cells, B-cell-depleted T cells, or PBMCs. HLA class I and class II types, where available, came from metadata supplied by the sample provider rather than from assay-based typing. The samples were drawn from the first 160 participants of the ongoing ImmuneRACE study and from about 1,200 subjects provided by 6 global collaborators. Nearly every sample came with metadata listing a de-identified subject ID, COVID-19 status, age in years and sex. A freely available public database, intended as a resource for researchers studying the immune response to SARS-CoV-2, is where the repertoires were released. The dataset comprised deeply sampled blood TCRbeta repertoires from subjects exposed to, actively infected with, or recovered from COVID-19.

What the research found in general, with its limitations: Clinical and demographic metadata were provided uncurated, with the amount varying by source and participant.

The CDR3 spans 18 residues, from the cysteine through the phenylalanine. Kept here is only the CDR3 DNA, which spans 54 bases and is read in frame from base 1. CDR1 is given as LNHDA and CDR2 as SQIVND, both from the germline V gene (reference sequence). Trimming costs V 3 bases and J 7 bases, and their ends lie 22 bases apart. TCRbeta CDR3 regions were amplified from genomic DNA by means of the immunoSEQ Assay, a bias-controlled multiplex PCR. As for the original processing: Nucleated cell counts per sample were estimated from amplification of reference gene primers within the assay. To quantify the absolute abundance of each unique TCRbeta CDR3 rearrangement, sequence reads were collapsed and filtered. For each sample, productive Simpson clonality was calculated as the square root of Simpson's diversity index across productive rearrangements. What TCRdb holds here is the immuneACCESS table cut down to in-frame rearrangements. Part of the clones is not present; checked against another copy, under half of the missing clones reflect an unresolved V gene, and the others are unexplained. V and J calls plus clone size are reproduced from that table; the DNA served to infer D and trimming. The sample table lists a few hundred thousand clones, 85% to 90% of them with a count of one. The biggest ten clones account for roughly 3.7% of the sample.

The receptor's source is a woman in her thirties or forties with acute or convalescent COVID-19. This chain joins TRBV19 to TRBJ1-6; TRBD1 is possibly the D segment (5 matching bases). The specimen was peripheral blood. The CDR3 loop reads CASSIRSLGRATNSPLHF. In nucleotides, the sequence is TGTGCCAGTAGTATTAGATCATTGGGCAGGGCAACGAATTCACCCCTCCACTTT. With all but the CDR3 taken from the reference TRBV19 and TRBJ1-6 genes, the full variable domain is: DGGITQSPKYLFRKEGQNVTLSCEQNLNHDAMYWYRQDPGQGLRLIYYSQIVNDFQKGDIAEGYSVSREKKESFPLTVTSAQKNPTAFYLCASSIRSLGRATNSPLHFGNGTRLTVT.